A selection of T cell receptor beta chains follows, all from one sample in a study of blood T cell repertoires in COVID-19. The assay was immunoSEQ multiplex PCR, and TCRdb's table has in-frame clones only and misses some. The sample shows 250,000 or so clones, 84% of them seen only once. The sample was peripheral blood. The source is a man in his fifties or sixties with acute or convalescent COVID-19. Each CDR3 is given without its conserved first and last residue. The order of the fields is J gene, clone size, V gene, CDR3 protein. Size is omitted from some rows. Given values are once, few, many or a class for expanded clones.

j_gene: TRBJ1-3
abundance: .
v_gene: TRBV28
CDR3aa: ASSLTLTGTSGNTIY

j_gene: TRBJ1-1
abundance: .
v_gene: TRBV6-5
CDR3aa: ASSYFAQQGVSAF

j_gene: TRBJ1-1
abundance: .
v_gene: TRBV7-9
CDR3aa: ASSFYRGENTEAF

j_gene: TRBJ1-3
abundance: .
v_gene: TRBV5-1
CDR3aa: ASSWTGLSSGNTIY

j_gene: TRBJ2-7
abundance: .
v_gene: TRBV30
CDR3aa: AWSVRGTGTYEQY

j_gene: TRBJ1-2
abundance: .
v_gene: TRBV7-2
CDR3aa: ASSLVSYYGSGGYT

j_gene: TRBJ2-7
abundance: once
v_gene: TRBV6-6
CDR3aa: ASSYSVSYEQY

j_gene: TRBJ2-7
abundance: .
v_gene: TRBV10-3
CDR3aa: AISELSYSSYEQY

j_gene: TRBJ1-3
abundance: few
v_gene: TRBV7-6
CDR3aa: ASSLSTGFGNTIY

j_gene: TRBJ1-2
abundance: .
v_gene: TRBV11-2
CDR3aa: ASSLGQAYGYT

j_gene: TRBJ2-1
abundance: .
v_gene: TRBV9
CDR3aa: ASSLTSGGAYNEQF

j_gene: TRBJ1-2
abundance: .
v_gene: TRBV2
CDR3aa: ASTDIPGQGAYGYT

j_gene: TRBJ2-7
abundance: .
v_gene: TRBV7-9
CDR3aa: ASSYQQGSEQY

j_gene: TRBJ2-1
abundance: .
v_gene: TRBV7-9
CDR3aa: ASSAKGTNYNEQF

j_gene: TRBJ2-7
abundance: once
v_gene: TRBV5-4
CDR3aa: ASSLQGAYEQY

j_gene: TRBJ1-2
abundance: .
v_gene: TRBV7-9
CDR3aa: ASSYPWREHYGYT

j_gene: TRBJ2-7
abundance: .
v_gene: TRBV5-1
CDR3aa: ASSMARSGLAGVESEQY

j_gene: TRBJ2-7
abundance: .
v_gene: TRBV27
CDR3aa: ASSLRETYEQY

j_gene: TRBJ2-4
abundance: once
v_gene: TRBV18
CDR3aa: ASSIGTGKAKNIQY

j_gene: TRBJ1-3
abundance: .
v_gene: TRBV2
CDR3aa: ASSKEGARGNTIY

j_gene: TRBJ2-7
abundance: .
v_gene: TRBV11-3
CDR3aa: ATRDRQGYEQY

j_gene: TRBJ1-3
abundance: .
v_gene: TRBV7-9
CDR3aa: ASSLRGLDTIY

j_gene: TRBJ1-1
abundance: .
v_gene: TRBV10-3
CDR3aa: AISGNWEHGTEAF

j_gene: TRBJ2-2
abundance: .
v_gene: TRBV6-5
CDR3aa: ASSSGGNTGELF

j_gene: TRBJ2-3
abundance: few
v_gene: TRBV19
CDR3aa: ASSTTGTGGGWDTQY

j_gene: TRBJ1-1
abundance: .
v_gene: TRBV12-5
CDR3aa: ASGRQGNTEAF

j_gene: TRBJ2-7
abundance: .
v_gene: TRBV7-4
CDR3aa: ASSAPEPRSYEQY

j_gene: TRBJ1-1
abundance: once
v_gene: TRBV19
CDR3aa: ASSISTVAEAF

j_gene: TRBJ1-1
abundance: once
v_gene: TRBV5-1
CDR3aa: ASSLTSQGGTEAF

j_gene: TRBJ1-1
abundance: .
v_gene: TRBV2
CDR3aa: ASSESRVRNTEAF

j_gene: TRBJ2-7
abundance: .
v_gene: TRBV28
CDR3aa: ASSLPGYEQY

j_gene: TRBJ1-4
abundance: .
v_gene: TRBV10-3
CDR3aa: AISESGGGANEKLF

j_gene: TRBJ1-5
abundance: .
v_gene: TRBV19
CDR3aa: ASSFGTDYQPQH

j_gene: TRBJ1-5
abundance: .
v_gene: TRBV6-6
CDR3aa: ATQLADSNQPQH

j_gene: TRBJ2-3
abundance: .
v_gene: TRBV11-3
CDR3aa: ASRNPGQSTDTQY

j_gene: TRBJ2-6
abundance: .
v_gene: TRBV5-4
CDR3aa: ASSARYQEANVLT

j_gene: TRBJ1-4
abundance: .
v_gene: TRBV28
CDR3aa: ASETPGGGNEKLF

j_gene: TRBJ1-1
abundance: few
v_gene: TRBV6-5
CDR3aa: ASKAYTEAF

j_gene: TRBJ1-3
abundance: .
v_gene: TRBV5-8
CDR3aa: ASSRGLAGNTIY

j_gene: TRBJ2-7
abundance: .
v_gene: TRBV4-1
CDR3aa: ASSQDTGWTYEQY

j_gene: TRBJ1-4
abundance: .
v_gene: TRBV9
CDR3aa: ASSGLQGAELF

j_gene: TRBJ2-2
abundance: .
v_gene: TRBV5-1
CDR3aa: ASSQGLGELF